The 5 T cell receptor beta chains in this list originate from one sample, sequenced in a study of early T cells in non-severe SARS-CoV-2 infection (dated by TCRdb to the early 2020s). Libraries were constructed by 5' RACE. Sequencing was carried out with a NextSeq 500. TCRdb reprocessing: public reads trimmed at Q25 with fastp, clones called with MiXCR, in-frame beta chains kept. Here each entry gathers all rows of one CDR3 protein and keeps the most common genes and DNA. Counted in this sample were 25,000 to 30,000 distinct CDR3 sequences; roughly 6% of them appeared once. The ten most abundant clones make up approximately 23% of the sample. Sequencing was done on a sample of whole blood. Receptors originate from an adult who was a healthcare worker with PCR-confirmed SARS-CoV-2 infection or an uninfected control (not recorded which).

Comment on this clonotype: Since a much larger clone is just one base distant, this may be a read error. The chain combines TRBV20-1 with TRBJ2-7; 11 bases align to TRBD2. This CDR3 spans 13 amino acids. Looked up from germline, CDR1 is DFQATT and CDR2 is SNEGSKA (reference sequence). V dropped 6 bases and J dropped 6; count of bases not matched to a gene: 7. DNA for the CDR3: TGCAGTGCGTCGACTAGCGGGGACTTCGAGCAGTACTTC. Its translation: CSASTSGDFEQYF.

This clonotype has a handful of counts. The V gene is TRBV7-9, the J gene TRBJ2-1, with D perhaps being TRBD1 or TRBD2 (6 bases each). The CDR3 runs 13 residues. Germline lookup yields CDR1 SEHNR and CDR2 FQNEAQ (reference sequence). The V end was cut by 3 bases, the J end by 8 bases, with 11 bases between. The DNA for the CDR3 is TGTGCCAGCAGCTTCGGGGGCGGATATGAGCAGTTCTTC. Protein product: CASSFGGGYEQFF.

This clonotype was observed many times. The genes are TRBV7-2 and TRBJ1-5, with D possibly being TRBD1 (6 bases). Germline V CDR1 and CDR2: SGHTA, FQGNSA. CDR3 length equals 14 residues. V lost 4 bases, J lost 3 bases, and 10 bases lay in between. The CDR3 is CASSSRDNNQPQHF. The CDR3 coding sequence is TGTGCCAGCAGCTCCCGGGACAACAATCAGCCCCAGCATTTT.

This clonotype was picked up many times. The chain carries TRBV11-2 and TRBJ2-3; possible D gene TRBD1, 5 bases. Germline V CDR1 and CDR2: SGHAT, FQNNGV. V lost 0 bases to trimming and J lost 7 bases, with 8 bases between them. This CDR3 has 13 residues. In DNA, the CDR3 is TGTGCCAGCAGCTTAGATCAGGGTTATACGCAGTATTTT. Amino acids: CASSLDQGYTQYF. The full variable domain, its missing parts supplied by reference TRBV11-2 and TRBJ2-3, is EAGVAQSPRYKIIEKRQSVAFWCNPISGHATLYWYQQILGQGPKLLIQFQNNGVVDDSQLPKDRFSAERLKGVDSTLKIQPAKLEDSAVYLCASSLDQGYTQYFGPGTRLTVL.

This clonotype was seen a few times. The chain links TRBV12-3 or TRBV12-4 to TRBJ2-1; weak D call: TRBD1 (5 bases). CDR3 size: 18 residues. Trimming cost V 4 bases and J 1 base, with 20 bases left between them. CDR3: CASSSTPTTAISYNEQFF. The CDR3 DNA reads as TGTGCCAGCAGTTCCACCCCAACGACAGCCATTTCCTACAATGAGCAGTTCTTC.